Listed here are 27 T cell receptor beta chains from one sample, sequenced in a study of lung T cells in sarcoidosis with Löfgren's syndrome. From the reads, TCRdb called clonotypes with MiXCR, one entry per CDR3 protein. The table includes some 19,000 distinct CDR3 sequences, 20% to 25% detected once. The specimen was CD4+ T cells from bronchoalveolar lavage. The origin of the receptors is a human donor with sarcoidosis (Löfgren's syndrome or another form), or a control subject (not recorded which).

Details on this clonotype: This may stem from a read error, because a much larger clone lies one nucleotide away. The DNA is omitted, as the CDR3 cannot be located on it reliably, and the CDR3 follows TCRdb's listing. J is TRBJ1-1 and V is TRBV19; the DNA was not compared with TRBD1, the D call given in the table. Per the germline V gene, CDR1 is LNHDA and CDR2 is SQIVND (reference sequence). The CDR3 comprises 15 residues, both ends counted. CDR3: CASSPWGQGAPEASF.

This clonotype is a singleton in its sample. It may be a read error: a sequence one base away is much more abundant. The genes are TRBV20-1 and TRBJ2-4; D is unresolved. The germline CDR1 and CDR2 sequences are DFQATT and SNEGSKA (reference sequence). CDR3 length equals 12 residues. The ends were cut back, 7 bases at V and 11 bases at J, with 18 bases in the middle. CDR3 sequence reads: CSVQTGPGFQYF. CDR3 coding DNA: TGCAGTGTTCAAACCGGCCCCGGATTTCAGTACTTC.

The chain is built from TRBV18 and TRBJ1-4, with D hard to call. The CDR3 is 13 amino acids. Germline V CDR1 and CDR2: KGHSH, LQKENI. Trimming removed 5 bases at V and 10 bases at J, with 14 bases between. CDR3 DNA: TGTGCCAGCTCATCGGGCCTTAGCGGAAAACTGTTTTTT. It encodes CASSSGLSGKLFF.

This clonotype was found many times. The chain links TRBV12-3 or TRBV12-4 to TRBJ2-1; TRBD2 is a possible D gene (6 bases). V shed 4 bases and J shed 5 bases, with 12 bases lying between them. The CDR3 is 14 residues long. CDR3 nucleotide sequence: TGTGCCAGCAGTTGGGAGGTTTCCCACAATGAGCAGTTCTTC. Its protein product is CASSWEVSHNEQFF.

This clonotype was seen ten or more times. In DNA, the CDR3 is TGTGCCAGTAGTAGGACAGGTCGAACCACTGAAGCTTTCTTT. Translation: CASSRTGRTTEAFF. The J gene is TRBJ1-1, the V gene TRBV19; 7 bases are a match to TRBD1. The V segment lost 4 bases and the J segment 4 bases; nucleotides outside the gene matches: 6. The CDR3 has 14 residues. Looked up from germline, CDR1 is LNHDA and CDR2 is SQIVND (reference sequence).

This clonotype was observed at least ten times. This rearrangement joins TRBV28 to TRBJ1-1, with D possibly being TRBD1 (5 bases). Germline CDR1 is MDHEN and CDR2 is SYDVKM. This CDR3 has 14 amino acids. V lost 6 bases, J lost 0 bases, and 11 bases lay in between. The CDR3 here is CASRPTAMNTEAFF. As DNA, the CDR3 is TGTGCCAGCAGGCCGACAGCTATGAACACTGAAGCTTTCTTT.

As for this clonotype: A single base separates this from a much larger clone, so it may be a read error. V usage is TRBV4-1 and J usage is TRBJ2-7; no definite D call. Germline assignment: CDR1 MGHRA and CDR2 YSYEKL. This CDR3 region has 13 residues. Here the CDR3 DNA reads TGCGCCAGCAGCCAAGATTTCTCCTACGGGCAGTACTTC. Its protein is CASSQDFSYGQYF.

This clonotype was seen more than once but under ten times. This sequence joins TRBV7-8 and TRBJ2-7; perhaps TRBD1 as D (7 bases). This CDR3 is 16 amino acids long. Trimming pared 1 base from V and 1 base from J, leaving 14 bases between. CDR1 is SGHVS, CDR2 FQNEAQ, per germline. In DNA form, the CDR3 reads TGTGCCAGCAGCTTAGGTAGGCGGGGACAGTCCTACGAGCAGTACTTC. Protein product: CASSLGRRGQSYEQYF.

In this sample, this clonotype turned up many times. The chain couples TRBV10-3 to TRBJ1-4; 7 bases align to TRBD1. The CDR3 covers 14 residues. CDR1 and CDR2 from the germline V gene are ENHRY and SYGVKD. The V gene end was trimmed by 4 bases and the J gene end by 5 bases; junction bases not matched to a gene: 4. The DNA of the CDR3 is TGTGCCATCAGTGGGGGACAGCCAAATGAAAAACTGTTTTTT. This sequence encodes CAISGGQPNEKLFF.

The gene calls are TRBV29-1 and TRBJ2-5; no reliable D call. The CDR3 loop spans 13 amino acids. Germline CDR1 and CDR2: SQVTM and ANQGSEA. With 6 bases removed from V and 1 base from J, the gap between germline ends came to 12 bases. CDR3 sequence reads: CSVGISPQETQYF. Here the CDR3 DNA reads TGCAGCGTGGGGATAAGCCCCCAAGAGACCCAGTACTTC.

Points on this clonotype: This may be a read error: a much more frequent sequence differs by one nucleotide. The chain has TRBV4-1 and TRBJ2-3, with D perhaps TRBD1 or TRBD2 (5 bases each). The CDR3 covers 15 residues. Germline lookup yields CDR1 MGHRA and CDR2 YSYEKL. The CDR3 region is CSSSPRDRSTDTQYF. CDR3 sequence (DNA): TGCTCCAGCAGCCCACGGGACCGGAGCACAGATACGCAGTATTTT.

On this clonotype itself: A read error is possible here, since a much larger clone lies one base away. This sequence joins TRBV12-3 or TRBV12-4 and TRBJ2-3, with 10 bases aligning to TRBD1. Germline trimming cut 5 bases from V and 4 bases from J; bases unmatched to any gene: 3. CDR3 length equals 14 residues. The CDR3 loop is CASSIDRGPDTQYF. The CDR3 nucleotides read TGTGCCAGCAGTATAGACAGGGGGCCAGATACGCAGTATTTT.

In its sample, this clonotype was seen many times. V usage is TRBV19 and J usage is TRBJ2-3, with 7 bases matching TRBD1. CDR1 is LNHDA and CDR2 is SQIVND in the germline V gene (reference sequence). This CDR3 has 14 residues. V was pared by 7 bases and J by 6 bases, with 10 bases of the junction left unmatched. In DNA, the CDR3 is TGTGCCAGTACCCCAGGGACAGCCAAGGATACGCAGTATTTT. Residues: CASTPGTAKDTQYF.

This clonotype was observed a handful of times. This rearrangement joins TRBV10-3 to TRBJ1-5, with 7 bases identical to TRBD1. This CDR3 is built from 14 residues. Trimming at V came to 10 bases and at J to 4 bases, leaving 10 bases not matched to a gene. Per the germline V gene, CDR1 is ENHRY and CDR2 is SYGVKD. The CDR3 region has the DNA TGTGCCAAATTCCACAGGGGATGGAATCAGCCCCAGCATTTT. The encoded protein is CAKFHRGWNQPQHF.

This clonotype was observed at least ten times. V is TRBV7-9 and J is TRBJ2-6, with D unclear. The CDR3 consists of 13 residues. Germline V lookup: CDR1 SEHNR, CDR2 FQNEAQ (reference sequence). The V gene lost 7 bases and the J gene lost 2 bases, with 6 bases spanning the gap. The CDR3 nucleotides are TGTGCCAGCAAGGCAGCTGGGGCCAACGTCCTGACTTTC. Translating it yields CASKAAGANVLTF. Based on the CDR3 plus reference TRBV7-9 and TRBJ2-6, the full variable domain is DTGVSQNPRHKITKRGQNVTFRCDPISEHNRLYWYRQTLGQGPEFLTYFQNEAQLEKSRLLSDRFSAERPKGSFSTLEIQRTEQGDSAMYLCASKAAGANVLTFGAGSRLTVL.

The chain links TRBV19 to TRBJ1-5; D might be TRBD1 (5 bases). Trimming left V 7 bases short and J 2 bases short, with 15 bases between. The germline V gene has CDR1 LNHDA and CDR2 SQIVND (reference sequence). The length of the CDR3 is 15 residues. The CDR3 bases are TGTGCCAGTAAGCCGGGGCGGGAGCGCAATCAGCCCCAGCATTTT. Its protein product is CASKPGRERNQPQHF. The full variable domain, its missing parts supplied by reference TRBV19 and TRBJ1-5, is DGGITQSPKYLFRKEGQNVTLSCEQNLNHDAMYWYRQDPGQGLRLIYYSQIVNDFQKGDIAEGYSVSREKKESFPLTVTSAQKNPTAFYLCASKPGRERNQPQHFGDGTRLSIL.

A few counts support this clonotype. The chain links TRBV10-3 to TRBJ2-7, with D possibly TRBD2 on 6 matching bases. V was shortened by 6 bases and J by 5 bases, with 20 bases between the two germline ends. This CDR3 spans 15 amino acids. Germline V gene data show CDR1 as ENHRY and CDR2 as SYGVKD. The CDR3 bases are TGTGCCATCAGGGGCCGTGGTGGCGGGATTGACGAGCAGTACTTC. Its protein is CAIRGRGGGIDEQYF.

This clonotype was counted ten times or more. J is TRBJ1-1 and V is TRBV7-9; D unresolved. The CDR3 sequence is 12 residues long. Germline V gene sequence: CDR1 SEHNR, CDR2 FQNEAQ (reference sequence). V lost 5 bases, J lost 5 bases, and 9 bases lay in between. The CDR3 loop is CASSRLGTEAFF. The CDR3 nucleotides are TGTGCCAGCAGCCGTTTGGGGACTGAAGCTTTCTTT.

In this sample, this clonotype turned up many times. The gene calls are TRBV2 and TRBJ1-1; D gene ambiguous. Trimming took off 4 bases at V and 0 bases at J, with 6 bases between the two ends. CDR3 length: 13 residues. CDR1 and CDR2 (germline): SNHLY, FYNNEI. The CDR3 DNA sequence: TGTGCCAGCAGTGGTTCCGTGAACACTGAAGCTTTCTTT. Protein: CASSGSVNTEAFF.

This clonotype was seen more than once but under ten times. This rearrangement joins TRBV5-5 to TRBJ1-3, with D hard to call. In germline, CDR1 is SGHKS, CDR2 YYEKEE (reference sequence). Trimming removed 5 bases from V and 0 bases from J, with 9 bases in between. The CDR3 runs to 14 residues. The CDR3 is CASRDASSGNTIYF. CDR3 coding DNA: TGTGCCAGCAGAGACGCGAGCTCTGGAAACACCATATATTTT.

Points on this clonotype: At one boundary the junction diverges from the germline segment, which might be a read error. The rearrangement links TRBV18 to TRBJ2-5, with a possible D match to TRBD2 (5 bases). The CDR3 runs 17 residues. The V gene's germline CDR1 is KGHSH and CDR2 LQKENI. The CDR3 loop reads CAGSPPPGRAGEETQYF. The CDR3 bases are TGTGCCGGCTCACCACCTCCGGGTAGGGCCGGGGAAGAGACCCAGTACTTC. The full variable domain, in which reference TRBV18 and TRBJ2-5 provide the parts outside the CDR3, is NAGVMQNPRHLVRRRGQEARLRCSPMKGHSHVYWYRQLPEEGLKFMVYLQKENIIDESGMPKERFSAEFPKEGPSILRIQQVVRGDSAAYFCAGSPPPGRAGEETQYFGPGTRLLVL.

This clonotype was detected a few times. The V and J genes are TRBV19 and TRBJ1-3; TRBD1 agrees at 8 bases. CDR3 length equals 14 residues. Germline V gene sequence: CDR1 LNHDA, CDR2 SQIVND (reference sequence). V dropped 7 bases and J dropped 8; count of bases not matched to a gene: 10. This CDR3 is CASTVQTGVDTIYF. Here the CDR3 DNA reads TGTGCCAGTACCGTCCAGACAGGGGTGGACACCATATATTTT.

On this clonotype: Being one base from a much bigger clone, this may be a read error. The CDR3: CASSSGLGTDTQYF. Here the CDR3 DNA reads TGTGCCAGCAGCTCGGGACTTGGCACAGATACGCAGTATTTT. The chain joins TRBV7-2 to TRBJ2-3; a weak D match, TRBD2 (6 bases). The CDR3 has 14 amino acids. Looked up from germline, CDR1 is SGHTA and CDR2 is FQGNSA. Trimming removed 4 bases from V and 1 base from J, with 9 bases in between.

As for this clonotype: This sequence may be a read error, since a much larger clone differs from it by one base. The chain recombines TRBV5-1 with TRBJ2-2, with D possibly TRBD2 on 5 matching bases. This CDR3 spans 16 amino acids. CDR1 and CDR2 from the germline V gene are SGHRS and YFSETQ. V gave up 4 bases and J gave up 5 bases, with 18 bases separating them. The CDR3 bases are TGCGCCAGCAGCCCGCAACCGGAACTAGGGACCGGGGAGCTGTTTTTT. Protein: CASSPQPELGTGELFF.

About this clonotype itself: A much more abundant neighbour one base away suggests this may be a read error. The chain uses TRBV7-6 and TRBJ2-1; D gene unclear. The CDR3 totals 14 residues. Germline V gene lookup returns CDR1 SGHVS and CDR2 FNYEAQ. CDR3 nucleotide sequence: TGTGCCAGCAGCTCATTAACGGGTTACAGTGAGCAGTTCTTC. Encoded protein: CASSSLTGYSEQFF. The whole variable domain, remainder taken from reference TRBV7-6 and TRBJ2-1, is GAGVSQSPRYKVTKRGQDVALRCDPISGHVSLYWYRQALGQGPEFLTYFNYEAQQDKSGLPNDRFSAERPEGSISTLTIQRTEQRDSAMYRCASSSLTGYSEQFFGPGTRLTVL.

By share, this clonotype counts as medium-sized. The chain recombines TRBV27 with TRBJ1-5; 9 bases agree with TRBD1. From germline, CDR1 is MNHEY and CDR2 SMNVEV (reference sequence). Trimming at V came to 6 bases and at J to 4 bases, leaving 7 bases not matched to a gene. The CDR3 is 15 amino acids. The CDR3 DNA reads TGTGCCAGCAGCCCGGGACAGGGCCGAAATCAGCCCCAGCATTTT. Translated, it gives CASSPGQGRNQPQHF.

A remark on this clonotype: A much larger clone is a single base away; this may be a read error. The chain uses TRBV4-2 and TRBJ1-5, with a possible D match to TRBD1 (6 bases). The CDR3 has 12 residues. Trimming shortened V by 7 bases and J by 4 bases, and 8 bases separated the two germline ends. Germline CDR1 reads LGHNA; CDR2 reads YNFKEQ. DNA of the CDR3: TGTGCCAGCAAGGGGGGTAATCAGCCCCAGCATTTT. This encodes CASKGGNQPQHF.